This T cell receptor beta chain comes out of a study of cytomegalovirus exposure and HLA in healthy donors. This clone has just a few counts. Antigen: not known. Clones were sequenced by immunoSEQ multiplex PCR, and TCRdb holds only the in-frame ones, with some missing. The sample holds some 48,000 clones, nearly 95% seen once. Study conclusions and caveats: The tendency of first-cohort TCR clusters to co-occur in the 130 or so validation repertoires was identified by a subsequent analysis. The study designated 150 or so TCR beta chains cytomegalovirus-associated.

Input material: PBMCs. This clonotype was sampled from a woman under 30 in good health and CMV-seropositive.

For the CDR3, the DNA is TGCGCCAGCAGAGGACAGGGAGACACAGATACGCAGTATTTT. As protein: CASRGQGDTDTQYF. The chain is built from TRBV4-3 and TRBJ2-3; TRBD1 aligns across 8 bases. The V gene end was trimmed by 6 bases and the J gene end by 2 bases; junction bases not matched to a gene: 4. Germline lookup yields CDR1 LGHNA and CDR2 YSLEER. The length of the CDR3 is 14 residues.